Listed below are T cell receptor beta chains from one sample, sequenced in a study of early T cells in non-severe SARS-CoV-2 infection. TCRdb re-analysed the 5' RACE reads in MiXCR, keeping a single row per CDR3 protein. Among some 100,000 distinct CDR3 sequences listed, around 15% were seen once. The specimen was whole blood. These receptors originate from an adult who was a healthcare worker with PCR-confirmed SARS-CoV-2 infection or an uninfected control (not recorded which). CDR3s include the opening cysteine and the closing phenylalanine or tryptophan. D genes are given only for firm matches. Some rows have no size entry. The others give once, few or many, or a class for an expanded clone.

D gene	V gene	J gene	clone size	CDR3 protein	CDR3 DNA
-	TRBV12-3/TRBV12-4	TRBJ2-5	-	CASSLEGGTNQETQYF	TGTGCCAGCAGTTTAGAAGGGGGAACTAACCAAGAGACCCAGTACTTC
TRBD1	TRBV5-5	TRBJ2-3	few	CASRLQGGSDTQYF	TGTGCCAGCAGATTACAGGGGGGTTCAGATACGCAGTATTTT
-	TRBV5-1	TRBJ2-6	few	CASSFRSGANVLTF	TGCGCCAGCAGCTTTCGTTCTGGGGCCAACGTCCTGACTTTC
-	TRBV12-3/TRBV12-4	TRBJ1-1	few	CASGRGGNTEAFF	TGTGCCAGCGGCCGTGGAGGGAACACTGAAGCTTTCTTT
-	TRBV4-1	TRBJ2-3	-	CASSQDWHRADTQYF	TGCGCCAGCAGCCAAGATTGGCACAGGGCAGATACGCAGTATTTT
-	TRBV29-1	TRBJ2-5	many	CSVFGSVTQYF	TGCAGCGTTTTCGGTAGTGTGACCCAGTACTTC
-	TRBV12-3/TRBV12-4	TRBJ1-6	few	CASSLWNSPLHF	TGTGCCAGCAGTTTATGGAATTCACCCCTCCACTTT
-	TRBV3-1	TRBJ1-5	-	CASSPTFNQPQHF	TGTGCCAGCAGCCCTACTTTCAATCAGCCCCAGCATTTT
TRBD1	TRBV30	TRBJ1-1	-	CAWETGGGRGAFF	TGTGCCTGGGAGACAGGGGGCGGCCGGGGAGCTTTCTTT
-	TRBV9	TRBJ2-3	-	CASSVVRGGGTDTQYF	TGTGCCAGCAGCGTAGTCCGCGGGGGCGGCACAGATACGCAGTATTTT
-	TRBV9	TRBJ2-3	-	CASSRGAAGGTDTQYF	TGTGCCAGCAGCCGAGGGGCAGCTGGAGGCACAGATACGCAGTATTTT
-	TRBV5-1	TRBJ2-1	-	CASSLTSDEQFF	TGCGCCAGCAGCTTGACTAGTGATGAGCAGTTCTTC
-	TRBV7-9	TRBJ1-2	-	CASSLVWDGYTF	TGTGCCAGCAGCTTAGTCTGGGATGGCTACACCTTC
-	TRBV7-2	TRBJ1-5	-	CASSLVPGGAGNQPQHF	TGTGCCAGCAGCTTAGTTCCAGGCGGGGCAGGCAATCAGCCCCAGCATTTT
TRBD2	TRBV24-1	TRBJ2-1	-	CATGLAGAHEQFF	TGTGCCACGGGACTAGCGGGGGCCCATGAGCAGTTCTTC
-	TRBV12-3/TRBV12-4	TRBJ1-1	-	CASSPGARGTEAFF	TGTGCCAGCAGTCCCGGGGCCCGGGGGACTGAAGCTTTCTTT
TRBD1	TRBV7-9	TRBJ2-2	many	CASSPLGRGHGTGELFF	TGTGCCAGCAGCCCCCTTGGTAGGGGGCATGGCACCGGGGAGCTGTTTTTT
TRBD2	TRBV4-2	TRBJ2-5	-	CASSQDNRLAGRQETQYF	TGTGCCAGCAGCCAAGATAATCGCCTAGCGGGGAGGCAAGAGACCCAGTACTTC
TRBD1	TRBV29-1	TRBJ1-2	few	CSAIDREAFYTF	TGCAGCGCCATCGACAGGGAGGCGTTCTACACCTTC
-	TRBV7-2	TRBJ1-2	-	CASSFEGLSGYTF	TGTGCCAGCAGCTTTGAGGGGTTATCTGGCTACACCTTC
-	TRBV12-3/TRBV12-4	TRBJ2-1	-	CASSLRPNEQFF	TGTGCCAGCAGTTTACGCCCTAATGAGCAGTTCTTC
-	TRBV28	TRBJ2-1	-	CASSLVQGGRNEQFF	TGTGCCAGCAGTTTGGTCCAGGGAGGCCGCAATGAGCAGTTCTTC
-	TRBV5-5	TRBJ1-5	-	CASSVAWSNQPQHF	TGTGCCAGCAGCGTAGCATGGAGCAATCAGCCCCAGCATTTT
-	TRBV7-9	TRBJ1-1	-	CASSFTAYGGGPREAFF	TGTGCCAGCAGCTTTACAGCGTACGGTGGGGGGCCGCGTGAAGCTTTCTTT
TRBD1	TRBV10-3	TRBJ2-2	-	CATLGTESRTGELFF	TGTGCCACCCTCGGGACAGAAAGTCGCACCGGGGAGCTGTTTTTT
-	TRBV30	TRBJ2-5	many	CAWSAASRETQYF	TGTGCCTGGAGTGCAGCTAGCCGAGAGACCCAGTACTTC
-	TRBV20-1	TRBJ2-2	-	CSASSLAGNTGELFF	TGCAGTGCTAGTTCCCTAGCAGGGAACACCGGGGAGCTGTTTTTT
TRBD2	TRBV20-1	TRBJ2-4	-	CSARDQRGPKNIQYF	TGCAGTGCTAGAGATCAGCGGGGGCCCAAAAACATTCAGTACTTC
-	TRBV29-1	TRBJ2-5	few	CSVVPRRDFGETQYF	TGCAGCGTTGTCCCCCGTAGGGATTTCGGAGAGACCCAGTACTTC
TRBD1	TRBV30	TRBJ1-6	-	CAWTGTAPSPLHF	TGTGCCTGGACCGGGACAGCCCCTTCACCCCTCCACTTT